The present T cell receptor beta chain was sequenced within a study of T-cell memory formation after mild COVID-19. Study-wide results and caveats: Clones which contracted sat mainly in CM and EM if CD4+, and in EMRA if CD8+. Specificity for SARS-CoV-2 was not confirmed among the second-wave clones peaking on day 37. While clones contracting from day 15 to 85 were balanced between CD4 and CD8, later expanders leaned CD4+.

This CDR3 is 16 amino acids long. Germline CDR1 is ENHRY and CDR2 is SYGVKD. Trimming cost V 5 bases and J 6 bases, with 20 bases left between them. TCRdb independently ran MiXCR on the 5' RACE reads; one entry per CDR3 protein. This table has fewer than 700,000 distinct CDR3 sequences, 20% to 25% appearing once. Worth noting for this clonotype: As yet, its antigen is unknown.

Material for sequencing was PBMCs or a T cell subset sorted from them (not recorded which). The receptor's source is an adult woman who had mild COVID-19 (a few samples of this study predate the infection). Cell type and time point are not known. The chain is built from TRBV10-3 and TRBJ2-1; unclear D gene. DNA for the CDR3: TGTGCCATCAGTCAAACCAAATGGGCGCCCCCCAATGAGCAGTTCTTC. It specifies CAISQTKWAPPNEQFF.